The next 3 T cell receptor beta chains were all read from a single sample in a study of beta chain features in type 1 diabetes. The investigators reverse transcribed all of the isolated RNA, so they sequenced expressed TCRB transcripts. This table comes from immunoSEQ multiplex PCR, and its TCRdb copy is limited to in-frame clones, with some not included. This sample has 250,000 to 300,000 clones; 8% occur once, and the top ten carry approximately 1%. Sequenced material: central memory CD4+ T cells from blood. The receptors stem from a woman younger than 35 in good health.

This clone has a handful of counts. An end of the junction differs from the germline gene, which may be a read error. The chain's CDR3 is CASSQLLAGALTDTQYF. The CDR3 region has the DNA TGCGCCAGCAGCCAACTTCTAGCGGGGGCGCTTACAGATACGCAGTATTTT. This chain connects TRBV11-2 to TRBJ2-3; the match to TRBD2 covers 10 bases. The CDR3 spans 17 residues. Germline-derived CDR1 and CDR2 are SGHAT and FQNNGV.

J is TRBJ2-1 and V is TRBV18; D ambiguous. Trimming pared 3 bases from V and 9 bases from J, leaving 6 bases between. This CDR3 comprises 11 residues. Germline lookup yields CDR1 KGHSH and CDR2 LQKENI. The CDR3 protein is CASSPQFEQFF. In nucleotides, the CDR3 is TGTGCCAGCTCACCCCAGTTTGAGCAGTTCTTC.

The V call is TRBV4-1, the J call TRBJ2-3, with 7 nucleotides matching TRBD1. The CDR3 consists of 17 residues. Germline lookup yields CDR1 MGHRA and CDR2 YSYEKL. The V and J ends lost 3 bases and 1 base, in that order; junction bases with no gene match: 10. The CDR3 sequence: CASSQNNRGGGTDTQYF. CDR3 sequence (DNA): TGCGCCAGCAGCCAGAACAACAGGGGTGGTGGCACAGATACGCAGTATTTT.